These 15 T cell receptor beta chains share one sample of origin, sequenced in a study of blood T cell repertoires in COVID-19. Clones were sequenced by immunoSEQ multiplex PCR, and TCRdb holds only the in-frame ones, with some missing. This table holds approximately 130,000 clones, around 83% found once. The sequencing input was peripheral blood. All receptors derive from a human donor in a cohort sampled during active COVID-19.

The rearrangement links TRBV19 to TRBJ1-2; D is unclear. V dropped 10 bases and J dropped 8 bases, with 17 bases sitting between them. The CDR3 contains 12 residues. The germline gives CDR1 LNHDA, CDR2 SQIVND (reference sequence). The CDR3 DNA follows: TGTGCCACATGGACCCTCACGGGGGGCTACACCTTC. Its protein is CATWTLTGGYTF. Full variable domain (rest looked up from reference TRBV19 and TRBJ1-2): DGGITQSPKYLFRKEGQNVTLSCEQNLNHDAMYWYRQDPGQGLRLIYYSQIVNDFQKGDIAEGYSVSREKKESFPLTVTSAQKNPTAFYLCATWTLTGGYTFGSGTRLTVV.

The V and J genes are TRBV9 and TRBJ2-1, with 10 nucleotides matching TRBD2. CDR3 length: 19 amino acids. CDR1 and CDR2 (germline): SGDLS, YYNGEE. The J segment lost 7 bases and the V segment lost 0 bases, leaving 16 bases of the junction unmatched. CDR3 DNA sequence: TGTGCCAGCAGCGTAGAAGGGTTTGGGCTAGCGGGAGTTGGAAATGAGCAGTTCTTC. It yields the protein CASSVEGFGLAGVGNEQFF.

This clone came up a few times. The chain carries TRBV6-2 or TRBV6-3 and TRBJ2-7; 8 bases map to TRBD2. The CDR3 totals 14 residues. Germline CDR1 reads MNHEY; CDR2 reads SVGEGT. Trimming at V came to 0 bases and at J to 5 bases, leaving 3 bases not matched to a gene. The CDR3 spells CASSYSISGNEQYV. Written as DNA, the CDR3 is TGTGCCAGCAGTTACTCGATTAGCGGGAACGAGCAGTACGTC.

This clone has ten or more counts. The gene calls are TRBV3-1 (or the pseudogene TRBV3-2) and TRBJ2-1, with D unresolved. The CDR3 contains 12 residues. The V gene lost 1 base and the J gene lost 12 bases, with 10 bases spanning the gap. Germline CDR1 and CDR2: LGHDT and YNNKEL (reference sequence). The CDR3 DNA follows: TGTGCCAGCAGCCAAGGGCAGCGAGGGCAGTTCTTC. It codes for CASSQGQRGQFF.

V and J are TRBV7-8 and TRBJ2-1, with D unresolved. Germline V gene sequence: CDR1 SGHVS, CDR2 FQNEAQ. Trimming stripped 6 bases from V and 9 bases from J, with 15 bases between. The CDR3 spans 13 residues. The CDR3 is CASSGLGPSEQFF. The DNA for the CDR3 is TGTGCCAGCAGTGGGCTGGGTCCGTCTGAGCAGTTCTTC.

J is TRBJ2-1 and V is TRBV11-2; 13 bases line up with TRBD2. Looked up from germline, CDR1 is SGHAT and CDR2 is FQNNGV. V shed 4 bases and J 5 bases; nucleotides not matched to a gene: 11. The CDR3 is made up of 18 amino acids. DNA of the CDR3: TGTGCCAGCAGCTCTTCCCCGGGACTAGCGGGGCGTGACAATGAGCAGTTCTTC. Translating gives CASSSSPGLAGRDNEQFF.

The chain carries TRBV19 and TRBJ1-5, with TRBD1 identical over 10 bases. Germline V gene data show CDR1 as LNHDA and CDR2 as SQIVND (reference sequence). The CDR3 is 16 residues long. Trimming at V came to 5 bases and at J to 2 bases, leaving 6 bases not matched to a gene. The CDR3 spells CASSATGGERNQPQHF. CDR3 sequence (DNA): TGTGCCAGTAGTGCGACAGGGGGCGAGCGCAATCAGCCCCAGCATTTT.

The chain has TRBV6-1 and TRBJ1-3; no definite D call. This CDR3 spans 14 amino acids. V lost 2 bases to trimming and J lost 0 bases, with 5 bases between them. The germline V gene encodes CDR1 MNHNS and CDR2 SASEGT. CDR3 nucleotides: TGTGCCAGCAGTGAATCGGTCTCTGGAAACACCATATATTTT. Amino acids: CASSESVSGNTIYF.

This chain's CDR3 is CASSQPSGLAGGLSYNEQFF. For the CDR3, the DNA is TGCGCCAGCAGCCAACCCTCAGGACTAGCGGGAGGCCTTTCCTACAATGAGCAGTTCTTC. J is TRBJ2-1 and V is TRBV4-1, with TRBD2 matching over 14 bases. The CDR3 extends over 20 amino acids. With V trimmed by 2 bases and J by 1 base, 10 bases remained unmatched. Germline loops: CDR1 MGHRA, CDR2 YSYEKL.

V is TRBV11-2 and J is TRBJ2-7; TRBD1 agrees at 9 bases. Germline CDR1 is SGHAT and CDR2 is FQNNGV. The ends lost 5 bases at V and 3 bases at J; junction bases unmatched: 8. CDR3 length: 15 amino acids. CDR3 sequence reads: CASSRTGTGNYEQYF. The CDR3 DNA is TGTGCCAGCAGCCGAACCGGGACAGGGAACTACGAGCAGTACTTC. Supplemented by reference TRBV11-2 and TRBJ2-7, the full variable domain reads EAGVAQSPRYKIIEKRQSVAFWCNPISGHATLYWYQQILGQGPKLLIQFQNNGVVDDSQLPKDRFSAERLKGVDSTLKIQPAKLEDSAVYLCASSRTGTGNYEQYFGPGTRLTVT.

The chain has TRBV18 and TRBJ2-3; 15 nucleotides align to TRBD2. In germline, CDR1 is KGHSH, CDR2 LQKENI. J lost 7 bases, V lost 3 bases, and 8 bases had no gene match. The CDR3 covers 17 residues. CDR3 coding DNA: TGTGCCAGCTCACCCCTCGGACTAGCGGGGGGGTTGAATACGCAGTATTTT. Translated: CASSPLGLAGGLNTQYF.

The chain employs TRBV9 and TRBJ1-2; D uncertain. V lost 3 bases and J lost 4, with 16 bases in between. This CDR3 is built from 15 residues. CDR1 and CDR2 from the germline V gene are SGDLS and YYNGEE. CDR3 in amino acids: CASSDHAADPYGYTF. The CDR3 DNA is TGTGCCAGCAGCGACCACGCGGCGGATCCCTATGGCTACACCTTC.

The rearrangement joins TRBV4-1 to TRBJ1-4, with D tentatively TRBD1 (5 bases). Trimming cost V 2 bases and J 8 bases, with 12 bases left between them. The CDR3 totals 14 residues. Germline V gives CDR1 MGHRA, CDR2 YSYEKL. DNA for the CDR3: TGCGCCAGCAGCCAATCCCGTGGGGGGGAAAAACTGTTTTTT. Its translation is CASSQSRGGEKLFF.

This rearrangement joins TRBV3-1 (or the pseudogene TRBV3-2) to TRBJ1-1; TRBD1 might be the D (5 bases). V was cut by 6 bases and J by 5 bases, with 16 bases left in between. The CDR3 is made up of 14 amino acids. Germline V gene sequence: CDR1 LGHDT, CDR2 YNNKEL (reference sequence). This CDR3 reads CASRGTPGETEAFF. The CDR3 coding sequence is TGTGCCAGCAGGGGGACCCCGGGGGAAACTGAAGCTTTCTTT.

The J gene is TRBJ1-1, the V gene TRBV6-1, with D possibly matching TRBD1 (6 bases). V lost 1 base to trimming and J lost 4 bases, with 7 bases between them. The CDR3 contains 13 residues. Per the germline V gene, CDR1 is MNHNS and CDR2 is SASEGT. The CDR3 region has the DNA TGTGCCAGCAGTGAAGGAGGGGGCACTGAAGCTTTCTTT. It codes for CASSEGGGTEAFF.